This T cell receptor (beta chain) was sequenced in a study of T cells after yellow fever vaccination. Across the whole study: Any fraction with a low cell number was prepared using SMART-Seq v4 Ultra Low Input. Study-level points and caveats: FACS-sorted repertoires could contain abundant clonotypes contaminating from the bulk population. Post-booster samples contained most primary-vaccination clones (about 95% CD4, about 87% CD8).

As for this clonotype: Its antigen is unknown.

Generation of TCR cDNA used 5'RACE template switching (which added a universal primer site and UMIs). TCRdb reprocessed the 5' RACE reads via MiXCR and lists one record per CDR3 protein. The sample holds hundreds of thousands of distinct CDR3 sequences, about 17% seen once. Germline V CDR1 and CDR2: ENHRY, SYGVKD. There are 16 residues in the CDR3. The V end lost 6 bases, the J end lost 4 bases, and 20 bases lay between the germline ends. The TCR sequence derives from a man younger than 30 who received the YFV17D yellow fever vaccine. The chain employs TRBV10-3 and TRBJ2-3; D is possibly TRBD1 or TRBD2 (5 bases each). Here the sequenced sample was PBMCs, taken around 5 days after the first yellow fever vaccination. CDR3 loop: CAISGGRGSSADTQYF. In DNA form, the CDR3 reads TGTGCCATCAGCGGAGGTAGGGGCTCTTCTGCAGATACGCAGTATTTT.